This passage covers 27 T cell receptor beta chains from one sample sequenced in a study of preoperative IRX-2 immunotherapy in early breast cancer. Method: immunoSEQ multiplex PCR; TCRdb's copy keeps in-frame clones and lacks some. The profile covers 3,000 to 4,000 clones, with around 80% appearing a single time and 5.5% to 7.5% taken by the ten largest. The treatment denotes: preoperative locoregional IRX-2 cytokine immunotherapy. The specimen comprised tumor tissue, sampled after IRX-2 immunotherapy. The receptor set was obtained from a human donor with breast cancer.

This clone was recorded once. V gene TRBV10-3 combines with J gene TRBJ1-1; D not certain. CDR3 length: 12 amino acids. The germline V and J ends were trimmed by 2 bases and 5 bases, with 6 bases remaining between them. CDR1 is ENHRY, CDR2 SYGVKD, per germline. This chain's CDR3 is CAISEALTEAFF. Written as DNA, the CDR3 is TGTGCCATCAGTGAGGCGTTAACTGAAGCTTTCTTT.

The rearrangement links TRBV11-3 to TRBJ2-7; 11 positions agree with TRBD2. The CDR3 runs 18 residues. V trimming: 3 bases; J trimming: 0 bases; junction bases outside the gene matches: 10. Germline CDR1 SGHNT, CDR2 YENEEA. CDR3 DNA: TGTGCCAGCAGCTTTCAAAGAGCCCTAGCGGGAGGCTCCTACGAGCAGTACTTC. Amino acids: CASSFQRALAGGSYEQYF.

The chain has TRBV11-3 and TRBJ2-3, with 8 bases lining up with TRBD2. The CDR3 is 15 amino acids. J was trimmed by 0 bases and V by 4 bases; bases with no gene match: 3. Germline CDR1 is SGHNT and CDR2 is YENEEA. In nucleotides, the CDR3 is TGTGCCAGCAGCTCTGGGACTAGTAGCACAGATACGCAGTATTTT. This gives the protein CASSSGTSSTDTQYF.

The chain is built from TRBV12-5 and TRBJ2-1, with 8 bases lining up with TRBD2. Germline CDR1 LGHNT, CDR2 FRNRAP. This CDR3 has 13 amino acids. The CDR3 here is CASRASGRGEQFF. In nucleotides, the CDR3 is TGTGCGAGCAGGGCTAGCGGGCGGGGGGAGCAGTTCTTC.

This chain joins TRBV14 and TRBJ1-1; possibly TRBD1 for D (6 bases). Trimming took 4 bases from V and 5 from J, leaving 14 bases between them. The CDR3 spans 14 residues. CDR1 is SGHDN and CDR2 is FVKESK in the germline V gene. CDR3 nucleotide sequence: TGTGCCAGCAGCCCGTTGGGGGCGTTGACTGAAGCTTTCTTT. It specifies CASSPLGALTEAFF. Based on the CDR3 plus reference TRBV14 and TRBJ1-1, the full variable domain is EAGVTQFPSHSVIEKGQTVTLRCDPISGHDNLYWYRRVMGKEIKFLLHFVKESKQDESGMPNNRFLAERTGGTYSTLKVQPAELEDSGVYFCASSPLGALTEAFFGQGTRLTVV.

The chain uses TRBV29-1 and TRBJ2-5, with D possibly TRBD2 on 6 matching bases. The germline CDR1 and CDR2 sequences are SQVTM and ANQGSEA. This CDR3 contains 14 residues. The V and J ends lost 2 bases and 4 bases respectively, with 14 bases between them. CDR3 in DNA: TGCAGCGTTGAACCGGAGGGGAGAGGAGAGACCCAGTACTTC. Residues: CSVEPEGRGETQYF.

This clone was seen a handful of times. The rearrangement joins TRBV11-3 to TRBJ2-6, with 7 bases identical to TRBD1. The ends lost 6 bases at V and 2 bases at J; junction bases unmatched: 13. This CDR3 is built from 18 residues. In germline, CDR1 is SGHNT, CDR2 YENEEA. CDR3 residues: CASRKVRQGSPGANVLTF. The CDR3 nucleotides are TGTGCCAGCAGAAAAGTGAGACAGGGTTCTCCTGGGGCCAACGTCCTGACTTTC.

The chain has TRBV15 and TRBJ2-5; 7 bases are a match to TRBD2. With 5 bases clipped from V and 2 bases from J, the junction kept 5 bases outside the gene matches. CDR1 and CDR2 from the germline V gene are LNHNV and YYDKDF (reference sequence). The length of the CDR3 is 14 residues. The CDR3, as DNA: TGTGCCACCAGCGAGGGACTAACGCAAGAGACCCAGTACTTC. Protein product: CATSEGLTQETQYF.

This clone is judged large. The chain couples TRBV6-8 to TRBJ2-1; 8 positions agree with TRBD2. Trimming took 7 bases from V and 1 from J; bases not matched to a gene: 9. The CDR3 sequence is 16 residues long. Per the germline V gene, CDR1 is MNHGY and CDR2 is SAAAGT. The CDR3 sequence is CASTRAAGGSYNEQFF. CDR3 coding DNA: TGTGCCAGCACCAGGGCGGCGGGAGGTTCCTACAATGAGCAGTTCTTC.

This chain connects TRBV6-8 to TRBJ1-2; weak D call: TRBD1 (6 bases). Germline V lookup: CDR1 MNHGY, CDR2 SAAAGT. V dropped 1 base and J dropped 0 bases, with 15 bases sitting between them. The CDR3 covers 17 residues. The chain's CDR3 is CASSYWRGAPTNYGYTF. In DNA, the CDR3 is TGTGCCAGCAGTTACTGGCGGGGGGCTCCGACTAACTATGGCTACACCTTC.

The gene calls are TRBV27 and TRBJ1-5; TRBD1 matches 11 bases. CDR3 length: 16 residues. The germline V gene encodes CDR1 MNHEY and CDR2 SMNVEV (reference sequence). J lost 0 bases, V lost 7 bases, and 5 bases had no gene match. The CDR3 protein is CASMGQGENSNQPQHF. The CDR3 coding sequence is TGTGCCAGCATGGGACAGGGGGAAAATAGCAATCAGCCCCAGCATTTT.

This clone was counted only a few times. The chain has TRBV6-8 and TRBJ1-1; D might be TRBD1 (5 bases). CDR3 length: 14 amino acids. Germline CDR1 is MNHGY and CDR2 is SAAAGT. Trimming cost V 10 bases and J 10 bases, with 25 bases left between them. The CDR3: CAIREGTARSAAFF. The DNA for the CDR3 is TGTGCCATCAGGGAGGGGACGGCGAGATCTGCAGCTTTCTTT.

This clone has just a few counts. The genes are TRBV6-8 and TRBJ1-5, with 8 bases identical to TRBD1. Germline CDR1 reads MNHGY; CDR2 reads SAAAGT. V lost 0 bases to trimming and J lost 7 bases; unmatched junction nucleotides: 8. This CDR3 comprises 16 residues. The CDR3 sequence: CASSYSTDRGLQPQHF. CDR3 bases: TGTGCCAGCAGTTACTCGACCGACAGGGGACTCCAGCCCCAGCATTTT.

This clone ranks as large. The chain links TRBV11-3 to TRBJ2-2, with 10 bases identical to TRBD1. This CDR3 is built from 17 residues. The germline gives CDR1 SGHNT, CDR2 YENEEA. The V and J ends lost 1 base and 3 bases, in that order; junction bases with no gene match: 5. The CDR3 region has the DNA TGTGCCAGCAGCTTAGTCCGACAGGGGGCCGACACCGGGGAGCTGTTTTTT. This gives the protein CASSLVRQGADTGELFF.

The chain couples TRBV29-1 to TRBJ2-7; TRBD2 might be the D (6 bases). The CDR3 sequence is 12 residues long. The V end was cut by 4 bases, the J end by 5 bases, with 12 bases between. Germline V CDR1 and CDR2: SQVTM, ANQGSEA. CDR3 in amino acids: CSVAREFDEQYF. The CDR3 DNA sequence: TGCAGCGTTGCGCGGGAATTCGACGAGCAGTACTTC.

As for this clone: At one end the junction does not follow the germline gene, possibly because of a read error. This chain links TRBV7-6 with TRBJ1-3, with D unclear. The CDR3 is 16 amino acids. CDR1 is SGHVS, CDR2 FNYEAQ, per germline. CDR3 in DNA: TGTGCCAGAAGCTTGGGCCACAGCCGCTCTGGAAACACCATATATTTT. As protein: CARSLGHSRSGNTIYF.

The chain recombines TRBV11-3 with TRBJ2-5; tentative D call: TRBD2 (5 bases). The CDR3 sequence is 14 residues long. V was clipped by 3 bases and J by 7 bases, with 15 bases between them. Germline V lookup: CDR1 SGHNT, CDR2 YENEEA. The CDR3 is CASSLFSEGGTQYF. The CDR3 nucleotides read TGTGCCAGCAGCTTGTTTAGTGAAGGAGGGACCCAGTACTTC.

This sequence joins TRBV15 and TRBJ2-1; D could derive from TRBD1 or TRBD2 (5 bases each). V lost 0 bases and J 5 bases, leaving 17 bases between the germline ends. The CDR3 is 17 residues long. The germline V gene has CDR1 LNHNV and CDR2 YYDKDF (reference sequence). The CDR3 DNA is TGTGCCACCAGCAGAGATGGGGGTCTAGTCAACGACAATGAGCAGTTCTTC. This translates into CATSRDGGLVNDNEQFF.

This rearrangement joins TRBV18 to TRBJ1-4, with TRBD1 identical over 8 bases. V trimming: 0 bases; J trimming: 7 bases; junction bases outside the gene matches: 7. Looked up from germline, CDR1 is KGHSH and CDR2 is LQKENI. The CDR3 consists of 16 residues. The DNA of the CDR3 is TGTGCCAGCTCACCACCTCAGACAGGGGTGGGTGAAAAACTGTTTTTT. As protein: CASSPPQTGVGEKLFF.

Notes on this clone: The junction departs from germline at one end; a sequencing error may be responsible. This chain uses TRBV6-8 with TRBJ2-3, with 7 nucleotides matching TRBD2. Germline V gene data show CDR1 as MNHGY and CDR2 as SAAAGT. The CDR3 runs 19 residues. This chain's CDR3 is CASNYSRLAETSPAHTQYF. The CDR3 DNA is TGTGCCAGCAATTACAGCCGGCTAGCGGAGACGTCACCAGCTCATACGCAGTATTTT.

V usage is TRBV19 and J usage is TRBJ2-2; the D is unclear. Germline lookup yields CDR1 LNHDA and CDR2 SQIVND (reference sequence). The CDR3 spans 12 residues. Deletions cut 7 bases from V and 7 bases from J, with 10 bases between. CDR3 amino acids: CASTRAGGELFF. DNA for the CDR3: TGTGCCAGTACCCGCGCTGGCGGGGAGCTGTTTTTT. The full variable domain, rest sourced from reference TRBV19 and TRBJ2-2, is DGGITQSPKYLFRKEGQNVTLSCEQNLNHDAMYWYRQDPGQGLRLIYYSQIVNDFQKGDIAEGYSVSREKKESFPLTVTSAQKNPTAFYLCASTRAGGELFFGEGSRLTVL.

This chain connects TRBV11-3 to TRBJ1-1; TRBD1 matches at 11 bases. V gave up 4 bases and J gave up 11 bases; unmatched junction bases: 15. The V gene's germline CDR1 is SGHNT and CDR2 YENEEA. The CDR3 has 16 amino acids. CDR3 region: CASSSRRDRGLTGAFF. The CDR3 bases are TGTGCCAGCAGCTCTAGGAGGGACAGGGGGTTGACAGGGGCTTTCTTT. The entire variable domain, with the rest obtained from reference TRBV11-3 and TRBJ1-1, is as follows: EAGVVQSPRYKIIEKKQPVAFWCNPISGHNTLYWYLQNLGQGPELLIRYENEEAVDDSQLPKDRFSAERLKGVDSTLKIQPAELGDSAVYLCASSSRRDRGLTGAFFGQGTRLTVV.

The chain combines TRBV2 with TRBJ2-5; D might be TRBD1 or TRBD2, each matching 5 bases. Per germline, CDR1 SNHLY and CDR2 FYNNEI. With 6 bases removed from V and 2 bases from J, the gap between germline ends came to 10 bases. This CDR3 has 13 residues. The CDR3: CASRADTQETQYF. In nucleotides, the CDR3 is TGTGCCAGCAGAGCGGACACTCAAGAGACCCAGTACTTC.

The chain couples TRBV11-3 to TRBJ2-3; 7 nucleotides align to TRBD1. The trim removed 2 bases at V and 1 base at J, leaving 3 bases unmatched. This CDR3 region has 15 residues. Per the germline V gene, CDR1 is SGHNT and CDR2 is YENEEA. The CDR3 is CASSLTGDRTDTQYF. CDR3 bases: TGTGCCAGCAGCTTAACAGGGGAYCGCACAGATACGCAGTATTTT.

The chain couples TRBV30 to TRBJ2-3, with D possibly TRBD1 on 6 matching bases. Trimming cost V 0 bases and J 1 base, with 8 bases left between them. Germline CDR1 and CDR2: GTSNPN and SVGIG (reference sequence). The length of the CDR3 is 14 residues. The CDR3 nucleotides read TGTGCCTGGAGTGTAAAGGGGGGCACAGATACGCAGTATTTT. It yields the protein CAWSVKGGTDTQYF.

V gene TRBV30 combines with J gene TRBJ2-7; D might be TRBD1 (6 bases). This CDR3 is built from 14 residues. V was trimmed by 2 bases and J by 4 bases, leaving 15 bases between them. CDR1 and CDR2 (germline): GTSNPN, SVGIG (reference sequence). CDR3 loop: CAWSLQGHRYEQYF. The CDR3 nucleotides read TGTGCCTGGAGTCTACAGGGACATCGGTACGAGCAGTACTTC.

The chain couples TRBV10-2 to TRBJ1-3; TRBD1 aligns across 8 bases. Germline assignment: CDR1 WSHSY and CDR2 SAAADI. The J segment lost 2 bases and the V segment lost 4 bases, leaving 1 base of the junction unmatched. There are 14 residues in the CDR3. The CDR3 DNA reads as TGCGCCAGCAGTGTGGACAGGGCTGGAAACACCATATATTTT. Amino acid sequence: CASSVDRAGNTIYF.